The T cell receptor (beta chain) under discussion was sequenced for a study of metastatic and nonmetastatic thyroid tumors. At least ten counts were recorded for this clone. TCRdb reprocessed the PCR reads using MiXCR. This table holds 35,000 to 50,000 clones, roughly a sixth found once. With 4 bases removed from V and 7 bases from J, the gap between germline ends came to 14 bases. CDR1 and CDR2 from the germline V gene are LNHDA and SQIVND (reference sequence). This CDR3 region has 14 residues. No patient had received any treatment before thyroid surgery. The gene calls are TRBV19 and TRBJ2-1, with D tentatively TRBD1 (5 bases). This receptor was identified in a female donor with papillary thyroid cancer or a benign thyroid nodule (not recorded which). Some clones in this sample may be carry-over from other donors' samples. Sequencing was done on a sample of tumor tissue. Here the CDR3 DNA reads TGTGCCAGTAGTAAGGACATCCGAATGAATGAGCAGTTCTTC. As protein: CASSKDIRMNEQFF.